The clone carrying this T cell receptor (beta chain) was seen ten or more times. The antigen is undetermined. The data were obtained in a study of human T cells and chemical hapten exposure. The time point here: patch test 1, 2 weeks after DPC sensitization. As to treatment: therapeutic diphenylcyclopropenone sensitization with weekly scalp DPC. Blood sampling occurred before each patch-test application. The germline V gene has CDR1 KGHDR and CDR2 SFDVKD. The V and J ends lost 9 bases and 2 bases respectively, with 15 bases between them. This CDR3 has 15 amino acids. Study-wide points: Controls formed significantly fewer large CDR3 similarity clusters than expanded TCRs did.

TCRdb used MiXCR to reprocess the RACE reads, holding one entry per CDR3 protein. The sample carries 300,000 to 450,000 distinct CDR3 sequences, approximately 5.1% recorded once. Here the sequenced sample was whole blood, taken in connection with sensitization to the hapten diphenylcyclopropenone (DPC). The V call is TRBV24-1, the J call TRBJ1-4; D remains ambiguous. The TCR comes from a woman in her 50s with alopecia areata. Some clones in this sample may be carry-over from other donors' samples. CDR3 amino acids: CATDVQAKTNEKLFF. The CDR3 nucleotides are TGTGCCACCGACGTCCAGGCGAAGACTAATGAAAAACTGTTTTTT.